What follows are 3 T cell receptor beta chains derived from one specimen sequenced in a study of CD8 T cells in ankylosing spondylitis. The study, taken as a whole, reports: Blood from ankylosing spondylitis patients appeared to carry a characteristic roughly eight-variant TCR beta motif.

MiXCR, run by TCRdb on the 5' RACE reads, gives a single entry per CDR3 protein. The sample lists fewer than 550,000 distinct CDR3 sequences; less than 6% were seen once. For these TCRs, the target antigens are not known. Source material: blood, either unsorted or a sorted T cell fraction (not recorded which). The source is a male donor with ankylosing spondylitis.

This clonotype was counted ten times or more. The rearrangement joins TRBV20-1 to TRBJ2-7, with 10 positions matching TRBD2. CDR3 length: 15 amino acids. From germline, CDR1 is DFQATT and CDR2 SNEGSKA (reference sequence). V trimming: 0 bases; J trimming: 4 bases; junction bases outside the gene matches: 6. The CDR3 sequence is CSARDLPSGSYEQYF. The CDR3 coding sequence is TGCAGTGCTAGAGATCTGCCTAGCGGGAGTTACGAGCAGTACTTC.

There are many counts of this clonotype. V gene TRBV28 combines with J gene TRBJ2-3; no clear D gene. This CDR3 contains 16 residues. V lost 2 bases, J lost 1 base, and 13 bases lay in between. CDR1 is MDHEN, CDR2 SYDVKM, per germline. CDR3 sequence reads: CASSLPVGYGTDTQYF. CDR3 nucleotide sequence: TGTGCCAGCAGTTTACCAGTGGGTTACGGCACAGATACGCAGTATTTT.

The table lists this clonotype with many counts. The gene calls are TRBV28 and TRBJ1-2, with 7 bases that match TRBD1. The CDR3 spans 14 residues. From germline, CDR1 is MDHEN and CDR2 SYDVKM. With 5 bases clipped from V and 7 bases from J, the junction kept 10 bases outside the gene matches. The CDR3 is CASSLRQGGFGYTF. The CDR3 DNA sequence: TGTGCCAGCAGTCTTCGACAGGGTGGCTTTGGCTACACCTTC.